This is a list of T cell receptor beta chains from one sample in a study of T cell repertoires in cytomegalovirus infection. TCRdb ran MiXCR on the reads and lists one entry per CDR3 protein. The profile shows roughly 180,000 distinct CDR3 sequences, about 15% of them singletons. Material: CD8+ T cells from PBMCs. The receptors come from a human donor in good health (CMV status not recorded). Some clones in this sample may be carry-over from other donors' samples. Each CDR3 is given without its conserved first and last residue. The order of the fields is V gene, CDR3 protein.

>TRBV7-2
ASSLRQAVQETQY
>TRBV4-1
ASSQSGAGAGQETQY
>TRBV7-6
ASSLRVGDRNYNEQF
>TRBV4-3
ASSQDRGPVNSPLH
>TRBV19
ASSIKASGGVSSYNEQF
>TRBV29-1
SVHLWTGEGYEQY
>TRBV7-3
ASSARTSGGRNEQF
>TRBV18
ASSAYANEQF
>TRBV7-9
ASRAGTNTGELF
>TRBV6-5
ASSYTGRAGELF
>TRBV2
ASTLQGSATEAF
>TRBV4-1
ASSQPALAKNIQY
>TRBV6-6
ASSYSTGLTYEQY
>TRBV5-6
ASSLNGAGANVLT
>TRBV7-6
ASSLVSSRTQY
>TRBV7-9
ASSPRQGLNEQF
>TRBV7-6
ASSLGGIGYEQY
>TRBV11-2
ASSWGQGAMGEAF
>TRBV6-2/TRBV6-3
ASSYSRDYQTQY
>TRBV7-6
ASSRGQGGNQPQH
>TRBV2
ASNTGTVNTGELF
>TRBV11-2
ASSQGGAGYNEQF
>TRBV29-1
SVEDRMSGYT
>TRBV11-2
ASSSHTTGIYNEQF
>TRBV20-1
SARDRALAKNIQY
>TRBV20-1
SARKAASSTDTQY
>TRBV6-5
ARSPRQAKAGELF
>TRBV6-2/TRBV6-3
ASSYSSSNEQY
>TRBV5-1
ASSLAGSDRASGNTIY
>TRBV7-2
ASSLYRGGTGELF
>TRBV5-6
ASSSIAGSSYNEQF
>TRBV6-4
ASSVVGNRANEQF
>TRBV7-9
ASRINTEAF
>TRBV18
ASSGRPNYGYT
>TRBV7-6
ASSYRQGLNTEAF
>TRBV7-8
ASSLEPPYEQY
>TRBV6-1
ASSPRDRVYNEQF
>TRBV6-2/TRBV6-3
ASSPRGANYGYT
>TRBV20-1
SARDRGTGELF
>TRBV4-2
ASSQLSEDGYT
>TRBV29-1
SVETSGGPRYNEQF
>TRBV11-2
ASSRTSGGVNEQY
>TRBV4-1
ASSSSGFDGYT
>TRBV7-9
ASSLRGGPVSGYT
>TRBV7-9
ASSGSASRNTEAF
>TRBV28
ASSSVDRGGDQPQH
>TRBV4-3
ASSPGSGGGNEQF
>TRBV7-9
ASSLNPGQFNSPLH
>TRBV25-1
ASSEWSELNTEAF
>TRBV28
ATSDSSATNEKLF
>TRBV10-3
AISGLSYEQY
>TRBV4-2
ASSQVSWDSTDTQY